This passage covers 17 T cell receptor beta chains from one sample sequenced in a study of cytomegalovirus exposure and HLA in healthy donors. The PCR contained 60 Vbeta and 13 Jbeta primers. Libraries were prepared by immunoSEQ multiplex PCR; TCRdb keeps only in-frame clonotypes and omits some of them. This sample has some 170,000 clones, with roughly three quarters found just once. Sequencing used PBMCs. The receptor source for this set is a man between 18 and 29 years old in good health and CMV-seropositive.

This chain uses TRBV2 with TRBJ1-4; 9 bases agree with TRBD1. Germline values: CDR1 SNHLY, CDR2 FYNNEI. The ends lost 6 bases at V and 4 bases at J; junction bases unmatched: 6. This CDR3 is built from 15 residues. The CDR3 sequence is CASSVDRGNNEKLFF. CDR3 in DNA: TGTGCCAGCAGCGTGGACAGGGGAAATAATGAAAAACTGTTTTTT.

This clone was seen more than once but under ten times. The chain combines TRBV14 with TRBJ1-1; TRBD1 is a possible D gene (6 bases). Trimming removed 2 bases at V and 9 bases at J, with 16 bases between. Germline V CDR1 and CDR2: SGHDN, FVKESK. The CDR3 loop spans 14 amino acids. The DNA for the CDR3 is TGTGCCAGCAGCCAACAGATGGGGGGGGCACAAGCTTTCTTT. Its protein product is CASSQQMGGAQAFF.

The J gene is TRBJ2-5, the V gene TRBV4-1, with no clear D. V dropped 0 bases and J dropped 4 bases, with 9 bases sitting between them. CDR3 length equals 14 residues. Per germline, CDR1 MGHRA and CDR2 YSYEKL. The CDR3 sequence: CASSQDQNIETQYF. The CDR3 DNA reads as TGCGCCAGCAGCCAAGATCAGAATATAGAGACCCAGTACTTC.

The rearrangement links TRBV29-1 to TRBJ2-1, with TRBD1 matching over 8 bases. This CDR3 is 12 amino acids long. After removal of 3 bases from V and 8 bases from J, the junction contained 3 bases not matched to a gene. Per germline, CDR1 SQVTM and CDR2 ANQGSEA. CDR3 amino acids: CSVEGQAHEQFF. CDR3 bases: TGCAGCGTTGAGGGACAGGCGCATGAGCAGTTCTTC.

The gene calls are TRBV6-1 and TRBJ1-2, with D possibly being TRBD1 (5 bases). Germline CDR1 is MNHNS and CDR2 is SASEGT. This CDR3 has 16 residues. V dropped 3 bases and J dropped 2 bases, with 16 bases sitting between them. The CDR3 nucleotides are TGTGCCAGCAGTGATGGGGGGAATTGGGGGAACTATGGCTACACCTTC. It specifies CASSDGGNWGNYGYTF.

The chain recombines TRBV6-5 with TRBJ1-2; a possible D gene is TRBD1 (6 bases). The CDR3 totals 14 residues. Germline assignment: CDR1 MNHEY and CDR2 SVGAGI. Trimming took 6 bases from V and 4 from J, leaving 15 bases between them. CDR3 region: CASRFSRGPYGYTF. The CDR3 DNA follows: TGTGCCAGCAGATTTTCCAGGGGCCCCTATGGCTACACCTTC.

The V gene is TRBV18, the J gene TRBJ1-5; possible D gene TRBD1, 5 bases. The CDR3 has 14 residues. Germline CDR1 and CDR2: KGHSH and LQKENI. Between the trimmed V and J ends, which lost 3 bases and 2 bases, there was a span of 8 bases. CDR3 region: CASSPETGNQPQHF. CDR3 bases: TGTGCCAGCTCACCGGAGACAGGCAATCAGCCCCAGCATTTT.

The chain employs TRBV5-1 and TRBJ2-2; 9 bases align to TRBD1. V lost 0 bases, J lost 6 bases, and 18 bases stayed unmatched. From germline, CDR1 is SGHRS and CDR2 YFSETQ. The CDR3 has 20 residues. The DNA for the CDR3 is TGCGCCAGCAGCTTGGCTTCGGGGGACAGGGAAGGTTCGATGGCCGGGGAGCTGTTTTTT. Protein sequence: CASSLASGDREGSMAGELFF.

This clone has a handful of counts. The chain has TRBV27 and TRBJ1-2, with D tentatively TRBD1 (5 bases). This CDR3 contains 13 residues. From germline, CDR1 is MNHEY and CDR2 SMNVEV (reference sequence). The V end was cut by 3 bases, the J end by 8 bases, with 13 bases between. CDR3 coding DNA: TGTGCCAGCAGTTTGGGCGGGGCGGGCGGCTACACCTTC. Translated, it gives CASSLGGAGGYTF.

The chain carries TRBV11-3 and TRBJ1-1; 7 bases map to TRBD1. Trimming cost V 5 bases and J 7 bases; bases outside gene matches: 19. The germline V gene has CDR1 SGHNT and CDR2 YENEEA. This CDR3 comprises 17 residues. Here the CDR3 reads CASSPTPLLSGGNEAFF. CDR3 nucleotide sequence: TGTGCCAGCAGCCCCACCCCACTACTGTCAGGGGGAAATGAAGCTTTCTTT.

V gene TRBV5-1 combines with J gene TRBJ1-1; TRBD1 might be the D (6 bases). Trimming cost V 2 bases and J 0 bases, with 14 bases left between them. This CDR3 is 16 amino acids long. Germline V gene data show CDR1 as SGHRS and CDR2 as YFSETQ. The CDR3, as DNA: TGCGCCAGCAGCTTCACAGGGAACCGAGTGAACACTGAAGCTTTCTTT. It is translated as CASSFTGNRVNTEAFF.

The chain joins TRBV6-4 to TRBJ2-1, with 11 bases lining up with TRBD2. With V trimmed by 4 bases and J by 6 bases, 5 bases remained unmatched. Germline V gene lookup returns CDR1 MRHNA and CDR2 SNTAGT. CDR3 length: 15 amino acids. The CDR3 region has the DNA TGTGCCAGCAGTGCTACTAGCGGGAGTTCCAATGAGCAGTTCTTC. Amino acid sequence: CASSATSGSSNEQFF.

CDR3 in amino acids: CATSRDGPGTGDGDTQYF. The CDR3 DNA follows: TGTGCCACCAGCAGAGACGGGCCCGGGACAGGGGACGGAGATACGCAGTATTTT. The V gene is TRBV15, the J gene TRBJ2-3; TRBD1 matches 10 bases. Germline V gene sequence: CDR1 LNHNV, CDR2 YYDKDF (reference sequence). Losses at the gene ends were 0 bases for V and 5 bases for J; bases not matched to a gene: 11. The CDR3 loop spans 18 amino acids. Full variable domain (remainder filled in from reference TRBV15 and TRBJ2-3): DAMVIQNPRYQVTQFGKPVTLSCSQTLNHNVMYWYQQKSSQAPKLLFHYYDKDFNNEADTPDNFQSRRPNTSFCFLDIRSPGLGDTAMYLCATSRDGPGTGDGDTQYFGPGTRLTVL.

A note on this clone: The sample carries other DNA sequences with the same CDR3. The V and J genes are TRBV9 and TRBJ1-6; D is uncertain. The CDR3 runs to 15 residues. V was trimmed by 0 bases and J by 5 bases, leaving 9 bases between them. Germline V gene sequence: CDR1 SGDLS, CDR2 YYNGEE. As DNA, the CDR3 is TGTGCCAGCAGCGTAGCGGGAGGTGATAATTCACCCCTCCACTTT. It is translated as CASSVAGGDNSPLHF.

V usage is TRBV7-8 and J usage is TRBJ2-3; no definite D call. Trimming shortened V by 1 base and J by 0 bases, and 8 bases separated the two germline ends. The CDR3 extends over 15 amino acids. In germline, CDR1 is SGHVS, CDR2 FQNEAQ. The CDR3 DNA reads as TGTGCCAGCAGCTTAGTCCTAATTAGCACAGATACGCAGTATTTT. It codes for CASSLVLISTDTQYF. The variable domain in full, with the rest retrieved from reference TRBV7-8 and TRBJ2-3, is GAGVSQSPRYKVAKRGQDVALRCDPISGHVSLFWYQQALGQGPEFLTYFQNEAQLDKSGLPSDRFFAERPEGSVSTLKIQRTQQEDSAVYLCASSLVLISTDTQYFGPGTRLTVL.

This chain connects TRBV5-1 to TRBJ2-6; D perhaps matches TRBD2 (5 bases). V shed 2 bases and J shed 1 base, with 16 bases lying between them. The CDR3 covers 18 residues. From germline, CDR1 is SGHRS and CDR2 YFSETQ. The CDR3 loop is CASSFISLAASGANVLTF. In DNA, the CDR3 is TGCGCCAGCAGCTTTATATCTCTAGCTGCTTCTGGGGCCAACGTCCTGACTTTC.

This clone was counted only a few times. The same CDR3 is also encoded by other DNA sequences in this sample. This sequence joins TRBV28 and TRBJ2-5; D perhaps matches TRBD1 (6 bases). From germline, CDR1 is MDHEN and CDR2 SYDVKM. CDR3 length: 14 residues. Trimming left V 4 bases short and J 2 bases short, with 11 bases between. CDR3 coding DNA: TGTGCCAGCAGTTCCGGGACATTTCAAGAGACCCAGTACTTC. It yields the protein CASSSGTFQETQYF.